These 31 T cell receptor beta chains came from one sample sequenced in a study of blood T cell repertoires in COVID-19. Data came from immunoSEQ multiplex PCR; TCRdb stores just in-frame clones and leaves some out. The sample consists of approximately 150,000 clones, under 90% of them appearing once. Sequencing was done on a sample of peripheral blood. The source is a man aged 65 to 85 who had recovered from COVID-19.

This clone was found many times. The chain's CDR3 is CASSRGGTSGTPGQYF. CDR3 DNA sequence: TGTGCCAGCAGCCGGGGCGGGACTAGCGGGACGCCCGGGCAGTACTTC. The chain couples TRBV5-6 to TRBJ2-7; TRBD2 matches at 13 bases. The junction had 13 bases not matched to a gene; V was cut back by 4 bases and J by 9 bases. The germline gives CDR1 SGHDT, CDR2 YYEEEE. The CDR3 is 16 residues long.

This clone occurred once. The V gene is TRBV7-9, the J gene TRBJ2-1, with 8 positions matching TRBD2. CDR3 length equals 18 residues. The germline V gene has CDR1 SEHNR and CDR2 FQNEAQ (reference sequence). V was pared by 3 bases and J by 1 base, with 11 bases of the junction left unmatched. The CDR3 is CASSFVPGSGSSYNEQFF. The CDR3 coding sequence is TGTGCCAGCAGCTTTGTTCCCGGAAGCGGGAGTTCCTACAATGAGCAGTTCTTC. The whole variable domain, filled in from reference TRBV7-9 and TRBJ2-1, reads DTGVSQNPRHKITKRGQNVTFRCDPISEHNRLYWYRQTLGQGPEFLTYFQNEAQLEKSRLLSDRFSAERPKGSFSTLEIQRTEQGDSAMYLCASSFVPGSGSSYNEQFFGPGTRLTVL.

The chain combines TRBV10-1 with TRBJ2-1, with 9 bases fitting TRBD2. The CDR3 spans 13 residues. Looked up from germline, CDR1 is WNHNN and CDR2 is SYGVQD (reference sequence). V gave up 9 bases and J gave up 8 bases; unmatched junction bases: 8. CDR3 DNA sequence: TGCGCCAGATCCATTCTAGCGGGGCATGAGCAGTTCTTC. Encoded protein: CARSILAGHEQFF.

V usage is TRBV5-1 and J usage is TRBJ2-5, with TRBD1 identical over 9 bases. V dropped 1 base and J dropped 4; count of bases not matched to a gene: 5. Germline loops: CDR1 SGHRS, CDR2 YFSETQ. CDR3 length equals 15 residues. The CDR3 reads CASSLTDRGGETQYF. In nucleotides, the CDR3 is TGCGCCAGCAGCTTGACCGACAGGGGGGGAGAGACCCAGTACTTC.

The J gene is TRBJ2-5, the V gene TRBV19; the match to TRBD1 covers 7 bases. CDR1 is LNHDA and CDR2 is SQIVND in the germline V gene (reference sequence). After removal of 8 bases from V and 5 bases from J, the junction contained 11 bases not matched to a gene. The CDR3 has 14 amino acids. The CDR3 spells CASGTELDSETQYF. The CDR3 coding sequence is TGTGCCAGTGGGACAGAATTAGATTCTGAGACCCAGTACTTC.

The rearrangement links TRBV5-5 to TRBJ1-1; D call uncertain. Germline CDR1 and CDR2: SGHKS and YYEKEE (reference sequence). This CDR3 region has 14 residues. The V gene lost 4 bases and the J gene lost 1 base, with 11 bases spanning the gap. The CDR3 protein is CASSLNTGNTEAFF. For the CDR3, the DNA is TGTGCCAGCAGCCTCAATACGGGGAACACTGAAGCTTTCTTT.

This clone has just one count. The chain carries TRBV19 and TRBJ1-2; the match to TRBD1 covers 8 bases. J was trimmed by 6 bases and V by 4 bases; bases with no gene match: 13. Germline lookup yields CDR1 LNHDA and CDR2 SQIVND (reference sequence). The CDR3 extends over 16 amino acids. The CDR3 sequence: CASSKPGQALLNGYTF. The CDR3 region has the DNA TGTGCCAGTAGTAAGCCGGGACAGGCGCTCCTTAATGGCTACACCTTC.

This clone has only a few counts. The chain joins TRBV25-1 to TRBJ2-5; weak D call: TRBD1 (6 bases). Germline CDR1 is MGHDK and CDR2 is SYGVNS. V was cut by 3 bases and J by 1 base, with 12 bases left in between. The CDR3 length is 15 residues. The CDR3 nucleotides read TGTGCCAGCAGTGAGCCCAACAGGGCCCAAGAGACCCAGTACTTC. This translates into CASSEPNRAQETQYF. Complete variable domain (other parts from reference TRBV25-1 and TRBJ2-5): EADIYQTPRYLVIGTGKKITLECSQTMGHDKMYWYQQDPGMELHLIHYSYGVNSTEKGDLSSESTVSRIRTEHFPLTLESARPSHTSQYLCASSEPNRAQETQYFGPGTRLLVL.

Written as DNA, the CDR3 is TGCAGCGTTGGTCCAGGGTCGCAAGAGACCCAGTACTTC. Amino acid sequence: CSVGPGSQETQYF. The chain links TRBV29-1 to TRBJ2-5, with a tentative D call TRBD1 (5 bases). The length of the CDR3 is 13 residues. Trimming removed 4 bases from V and 2 bases from J, with 11 bases in between. Germline assignment: CDR1 SQVTM and CDR2 ANQGSEA.

This chain links TRBV6-2 or TRBV6-3 with TRBJ1-1; a weak D match, TRBD1 (6 bases). Trimming took 4 bases from V and 4 from J, leaving 19 bases between them. This CDR3 region has 16 residues. The germline CDR1 and CDR2 sequences are MNHEY and SVGEGT. CDR3 region: CASSFTLTGMTTEAFF. The CDR3 bases are TGTGCCAGCAGTTTCACTCTTACAGGGATGACCACTGAAGCTTTCTTT.

This sequence joins TRBV27 and TRBJ1-1; 8 positions match TRBD1. The germline V gene has CDR1 MNHEY and CDR2 SMNVEV (reference sequence). The CDR3 is 13 residues long. V lost 4 bases, J lost 5 bases, and 3 bases stayed unmatched. The CDR3, as DNA: TGTGCCAGCAGTTACAGGGGGGGGACTGAAGCTTTCTTT. Protein sequence: CASSYRGGTEAFF.

This sequence joins TRBV29-1 and TRBJ2-5; the match to TRBD1 covers 8 bases. The CDR3 loop spans 13 amino acids. Trimming took 6 bases from V and 2 from J; bases not matched to a gene: 5. CDR1 and CDR2 from the germline V gene are SQVTM and ANQGSEA. For the CDR3, the DNA is TGCAGCGTATCACAGGGGGGACAAGAGACCCAGTACTTC. Amino acid sequence: CSVSQGGQETQYF.

The J gene is TRBJ1-5, the V gene TRBV6-5; no firm D call. The CDR3 has 15 residues. V shed 7 bases and J shed 6 bases, with 19 bases lying between them. Germline CDR1 MNHEY, CDR2 SVGAGI. The CDR3 protein is CASTTGGLGFQPQHF. The DNA for the CDR3 is TGTGCCAGCACCACCGGAGGCCTAGGATTTCAGCCCCAGCATTTT.

This clone was counted only a few times. The chain carries TRBV5-8 and TRBJ2-6; tentatively, D is TRBD1 (7 bases). The V gene lost 4 bases and the J gene lost 2 bases, with 16 bases spanning the gap. There are 17 residues in the CDR3. CDR1 SGHTS and CDR2 YDEGEE come from the germline V gene. The CDR3 here is CASSLWRGRTGANVLTF. In DNA, the CDR3 is TGTGCCAGCAGCCTGTGGAGGGGGCGGACTGGGGCCAACGTCCTGACTTTC.

A few counts support this clone. The chain combines TRBV5-1 with TRBJ2-3, with TRBD1 identical over 9 bases. Trimming at V came to 0 bases and at J to 1 base, leaving 3 bases not matched to a gene. CDR1 and CDR2 from the germline V gene are SGHRS and YFSETQ. There are 16 residues in the CDR3. The CDR3 DNA reads TGCGCCAGCAGCTTGGCGGGACAGGGAGGCACAGATACGCAGTATTTT. Translated: CASSLAGQGGTDTQYF.

The chain uses TRBV5-6 and TRBJ2-7; D possibly corresponds to TRBD2 (6 bases). V was trimmed by 0 bases and J by 5 bases, leaving 12 bases between them. The CDR3 length is 14 residues. The V gene's germline CDR1 is SGHDT and CDR2 YYEEEE. This CDR3 reads CASSLGWSGDEQYF. The CDR3 DNA sequence: TGTGCCAGCAGCTTGGGCTGGTCGGGAGACGAGCAGTACTTC.

The chain employs TRBV27 and TRBJ2-7; TRBD2 is a possible D gene (6 bases). CDR3 size: 15 residues. V was pared by 5 bases and J by 0 bases, with 14 bases between. The V gene's germline CDR1 is MNHEY and CDR2 SMNVEV (reference sequence). CDR3: CASSLMGGSSYEQYF. In DNA form, the CDR3 reads TGTGCCAGCAGTCTAATGGGGGGTAGCTCCTACGAGCAGTACTTC.

The gene calls are TRBV6-5 and TRBJ1-1, with 10 bases that match TRBD1. There are 14 residues in the CDR3. Germline CDR1 and CDR2: MNHEY and SVGAGI. Trimming at V came to 7 bases and at J to 4 bases, leaving 6 bases not matched to a gene. CDR3: CASKEGQGSTEAFF. The CDR3 nucleotides are TGTGCCAGCAAAGAGGGACAGGGGAGCACTGAAGCTTTCTTT.

The V gene is TRBV11-2, the J gene TRBJ1-2, with D maybe TRBD1 (5 bases). V was cut by 0 bases and J by 4 bases, with 6 bases left in between. The CDR3 has 13 amino acids. CDR1 is SGHAT and CDR2 is FQNNGV in the germline V gene. The CDR3 loop is CASSLDRAYGYTF. CDR3 DNA: TGTGCCAGCAGCTTAGACAGGGCCTATGGCTACACCTTC.

V gene TRBV21-1 combines with J gene TRBJ2-7; the D call in the table, TRBD2, was not verified against the DNA. TRBV21-1 is described as a pseudogene. The CDR3 covers 18 residues. The CDR3 nucleotides read TGTGCCAGCAGCCAGGGTGCGGGAGAAATAGAGGTAGGTTACGAGCAGTACTTC. Amino acid sequence: CASSQGAGEIEVGYEQYF.

V usage is TRBV12-3 or TRBV12-4 and J usage is TRBJ2-7; D is possibly TRBD1 (6 bases). The CDR3 length is 12 residues. Trimming left V 2 bases short and J 6 bases short, with 8 bases between. The CDR3, as DNA: TGTGCCAGCAGTTTAATCAGGGGCGAGCAGTACTTC. It yields the protein CASSLIRGEQYF.

Points on this clone: This sample includes further DNA sequences coding for the same CDR3. V is TRBV29-1 and J is TRBJ1-4; 7 bases are a match to TRBD1. Germline values: CDR1 SQVTM, CDR2 ANQGSEA. This CDR3 has 14 amino acids. V trimming: 1 base; J trimming: 4 bases; junction bases outside the gene matches: 3. The CDR3 loop is CSVEGTGDNEKLFF. CDR3 nucleotides: TGCAGCGTTGAAGGTACAGGGGATAATGAAAAACTGTTTTTT.

This clone was seen more than once but under ten times. The V call is TRBV6-5, the J call TRBJ1-1; D is perhaps TRBD1 (6 bases). The CDR3 length is 13 residues. Germline-derived CDR1 and CDR2 are MNHEY and SVGAGI. The V gene lost 8 bases and the J gene lost 3 bases, with 13 bases spanning the gap. CDR3 sequence (DNA): TGTGCCAGCGAACAGGGTAGGGACACTGAAGCTTTCTTT. The encoded protein is CASEQGRDTEAFF.

The table lists this clone with many counts. The V call is TRBV5-1, the J call TRBJ1-1, with no clear D. V was clipped by 4 bases and J by 1 base, with 11 bases between them. Per germline, CDR1 SGHRS and CDR2 YFSETQ. The CDR3 contains 14 residues. This chain's CDR3 is CASSPGWENTEAFF. The CDR3 DNA is TGCGCCAGCAGCCCGGGATGGGAGAACACTGAAGCTTTCTTT.

The J gene is TRBJ2-7, the V gene TRBV19, with TRBD1 matching 7 bases. V lost 5 bases, J lost 2 bases, and 9 bases stayed unmatched. Germline V CDR1 and CDR2: LNHDA, SQIVND (reference sequence). The CDR3 loop spans 15 amino acids. Here the CDR3 DNA reads TGTGCCAGTAGTCTTCGTCAGACAGGGCCCTACGAGCAGTACTTC. Its translation: CASSLRQTGPYEQYF. Full variable domain (outside the CDR3, taken from reference TRBV19 and TRBJ2-7): DGGITQSPKYLFRKEGQNVTLSCEQNLNHDAMYWYRQDPGQGLRLIYYSQIVNDFQKGDIAEGYSVSREKKESFPLTVTSAQKNPTAFYLCASSLRQTGPYEQYFGPGTRLTVT.

The V call is TRBV15, the J call TRBJ2-3; no clear D. Trimming removed 6 bases from V and 3 bases from J, with 25 bases in between. This CDR3 region has 18 residues. Germline assignment: CDR1 LNHNV and CDR2 YYDKDF (reference sequence). The CDR3 sequence: CATRPPMGAQLGTDTQYF. The CDR3 bases are TGTGCCACCAGACCACCGATGGGCGCCCAGTTAGGTACAGATACGCAGTATTTT.

This clone has just one count. V and J are TRBV11-2 and TRBJ2-2; D unclear. CDR3 size: 18 residues. CDR1 is SGHAT, CDR2 FQNNGV, per germline. The ends were cut back, 5 bases at V and 1 base at J, with 20 bases in the middle. The CDR3 sequence is CASSLHTWHSENTGELFF. The DNA of the CDR3 is TGTGCCAGCAGCCTACACACGTGGCACAGTGAGAACACCGGGGAGCTGTTTTTT.

The chain couples TRBV28 to TRBJ1-1; the D gene is possibly TRBD1 (5 bases). There are 13 residues in the CDR3. Trimming took 6 bases from V and 4 from J, leaving 12 bases between them. CDR1 is MDHEN and CDR2 is SYDVKM in the germline V gene. For the CDR3, the DNA is TGTGCCAGCAGGGGGGGAGGCCGCACTGAAGCTTTCTTT. This codes for CASRGGGRTEAFF. Full variable domain (missing parts from reference TRBV28 and TRBJ1-1): DVKVTQSSRYLVKRTGEKVFLECVQDMDHENMFWYRQDPGLGLRLIYFSYDVKMKEKGDIPEGYSVSREKKERFSLILESASTNQTSMYLCASRGGGRTEAFFGQGTRLTVV.

The chain joins TRBV6-2 or TRBV6-3 to TRBJ2-1; 13 nucleotides agree with TRBD2. Germline lookup yields CDR1 MNHEY and CDR2 SVGEGT. CDR3 length: 16 residues. Trimming at V came to 5 bases and at J to 12 bases, leaving 13 bases not matched to a gene. The DNA for the CDR3 is TGTGCCAGCAGTCCAATCCGGCGACTAGCGGGAGGCGCGCAGTTCTTC. Its translation: CASSPIRRLAGGAQFF.

The chain couples TRBV3-1 (or the pseudogene TRBV3-2) to TRBJ2-1; 8 bases agree with TRBD2. The CDR3 extends over 19 amino acids. CDR1 and CDR2 from the germline V gene are LGHDT and YNNKEL (reference sequence). The J segment lost 4 bases and the V segment lost 3 bases, leaving 17 bases of the junction unmatched. The CDR3 DNA reads as TGTGCCAGCAGCCATCGCGGGAGTTTAGGCGGGAGGAGATACAATGAGCAGTTCTTC. It yields the protein CASSHRGSLGGRRYNEQFF.

The CDR3 reads CASSNRDRVPAGPGPQFF. In nucleotides, the CDR3 is TGTGCCAGCAGCAACCGGGACAGGGTACCCGCGGGCCCGGGCCCCCAGTTCTTC. V usage is TRBV21-1 and J usage is TRBJ2-1; the table's D call, TRBD1, was not checked against the DNA. TRBV21-1 is noted as a pseudogene. There are 18 residues in the CDR3.